Given below is one T cell receptor (beta chain) in context. This record belongs to a study of blood T cell repertoires in COVID-19. Turning to the study itself: The analysed material was cDNA or gDNA that came from T cells, B-cell-depleted T cells, or PBMCs.

Germline CDR1 and CDR2: MDHEN and SYDVKM. V was trimmed by 2 bases and J by 2 bases, leaving 7 bases between them. The CDR3 totals 14 residues. TCRdb's table, derived via immunoSEQ multiplex PCR, lists solely in-frame clones and lacks some. The table shows over 15,000 clones, with roughly 76% occurring only once. The genes are TRBV28 and TRBJ1-3; D unclear. Sequencing was carried out using peripheral blood. The TCR comes from an older man with active or convalescent COVID-19. Here the CDR3 DNA reads TGTGCCAGCAGTTTAGTGGCACCTGGAAACACCATATATTTT. Translation gives CASSLVAPGNTIYF.